A single sample gave rise to the 27 T cell receptor beta chains below, sequenced in a study of a mutant IDH1 vaccine in newly diagnosed glioma. As to time point: baseline, week 1 (first vaccination visit). Stated treatment: pre-vaccination baseline after standard-of-care therapy. Only in-frame clones appear in the TCRdb table, and some are missing; sequencing was by immunoSEQ multiplex PCR. In the table there are some 38,000 clones, around 78% of which are singletons. The specimen was PBMCs, collected from a glioma patient treated with radiotherapy, temozolomide or both. These receptors all stem from a man aged 35-49 years with glioma. Some clones in this sample may be carry-over from other donors' samples.

V is TRBV18 and J is TRBJ2-2, with D maybe TRBD1 (6 bases). V was trimmed by 4 bases and J by 6 bases, leaving 18 bases between them. Germline V gene data show CDR1 as KGHSH and CDR2 as LQKENI. This CDR3 contains 16 residues. The CDR3 DNA sequence: TGTGCCAGCTCACTCTTTCCGGGACACGGTTCCGGGGAGCTGTTTTTT. It is translated as CASSLFPGHGSGELFF.

The V call is TRBV19, the J call TRBJ1-1; tentatively, D is TRBD1 (6 bases). The germline V and J ends were trimmed by 6 bases and 4 bases, with 15 bases remaining between them. Germline-derived CDR1 and CDR2 are LNHDA and SQIVND (reference sequence). This CDR3 has 14 amino acids. CDR3 sequence (DNA): TGTGCCAGTAGCCCCGCGGTAGGGGGCACTGAAGCTTTCTTT. Encoded protein: CASSPAVGGTEAFF.

This rearrangement joins TRBV19 to TRBJ2-6, with D tentatively TRBD1 (7 bases). Trimming stripped 5 bases from V and 0 bases from J, with 23 bases between. The CDR3 covers 20 residues. Germline lookup yields CDR1 LNHDA and CDR2 SQIVND (reference sequence). Here the CDR3 DNA reads TGTGCCAGTAGTCCTAAGAGGGGCGGGACAGCCCTCTCTGGGGCCAACGTCCTGACTTTC. This translates into CASSPKRGGTALSGANVLTF.

The chain has TRBV6-5 and TRBJ2-7; the D is unclear. V gave up 2 bases and J gave up 0 bases, with 14 bases separating them. Per germline, CDR1 MNHEY and CDR2 SVGAGI. CDR3 size: 16 residues. The CDR3 protein is CASSYGGPMSSYEQYF. CDR3 DNA sequence: TGTGCCAGCAGTTACGGCGGTCCTATGAGCTCCTACGAGCAGTACTTC.

The V gene is TRBV7-2, the J gene TRBJ2-1; D uncertain. Deletions cut 2 bases from V and 0 bases from J, with 8 bases between. CDR3 length equals 15 residues. Per germline, CDR1 SGHTA and CDR2 FQGNSA. The CDR3 loop reads CASSLRRSSYNEQFF. The CDR3 DNA follows: TGTGCCAGCAGCTTACGCAGGTCCTCCTACAATGAGCAGTTCTTC.

The chain joins TRBV10-3 to TRBJ1-1; tentative D call: TRBD1 (6 bases). Germline V gene data show CDR1 as ENHRY and CDR2 as SYGVKD. This CDR3 is 14 amino acids long. Trimming removed 3 bases at V and 6 bases at J, with 14 bases between. The CDR3 nucleotides read TGTGCCATCAGTGAAACGGGACAAGGGGCTGAAGCTTTCTTT. Translated, it gives CAISETGQGAEAFF.

The rearrangement uses TRBV19 and TRBJ2-1, with a weak D call TRBD1 (5 bases). CDR3 length equals 14 residues. In germline, CDR1 is LNHDA, CDR2 SQIVND (reference sequence). The V end was cut by 7 bases, the J end by 0 bases, with 10 bases between. The CDR3 spells CASTPDSSYNEQFF. CDR3 DNA sequence: TGTGCCAGTACCCCAGACAGCTCCTACAATGAGCAGTTCTTC.

The chain joins TRBV5-6 to TRBJ2-3; D remains unclear. V was trimmed by 4 bases and J by 4 bases, leaving 7 bases between them. The CDR3 runs 12 residues. CDR1 SGHDT and CDR2 YYEEEE come from the germline V gene. The CDR3 loop is CASSQQSDTQYF. As DNA, the CDR3 is TGTGCCAGCAGCCAACAGTCAGATACGCAGTATTTT.

This chain connects TRBV10-3 to TRBJ1-5, with TRBD1 identical over 7 bases. Losses at the gene ends were 5 bases for V and 0 bases for J; bases not matched to a gene: 4. There are 15 residues in the CDR3. From germline, CDR1 is ENHRY and CDR2 SYGVKD. CDR3 sequence reads: CAISSTGASNQPQHF. The CDR3, as DNA: TGTGCCATCAGTTCCACAGGGGCTAGCAATCAGCCCCAGCATTTT.

V is TRBV6-1 and J is TRBJ1-2; 8 nucleotides align to TRBD1. Looked up from germline, CDR1 is MNHNS and CDR2 is SASEGT. The CDR3 totals 17 residues. V dropped 3 bases and J dropped 0; count of bases not matched to a gene: 9. This CDR3 is CASSELGQGYSNYGYTF. In DNA, the CDR3 is TGTGCCAGCAGTGAGTTAGGACAGGGCTATTCTAACTATGGCTACACCTTC.

V is TRBV2 and J is TRBJ1-5, with D hard to call. This CDR3 comprises 15 residues. Deletions cut 4 bases from V and 2 bases from J, with 12 bases between. CDR1 is SNHLY and CDR2 is FYNNEI in the germline V gene. The CDR3 sequence: CASSGHLVGNQPQHF. The DNA for the CDR3 is TGTGCCAGCAGTGGACACCTGGTGGGCAATCAGCCCCAGCATTTT.

In its sample, this clone was seen once. V gene TRBV19 combines with J gene TRBJ2-1; no clear D. CDR1 and CDR2 from the germline V gene are LNHDA and SQIVND (reference sequence). This CDR3 has 12 amino acids. V was clipped by 2 bases and J by 7 bases, with 6 bases between them. The CDR3 DNA reads TGTGCCAGTAGTATACCGGGTAATGAGCAGTTCTTC. It codes for CASSIPGNEQFF.

This clone was found a few times. The V call is TRBV5-6, the J call TRBJ1-6, with 9 bases aligning to TRBD1. The CDR3 sequence is 16 residues long. CDR1 is SGHDT, CDR2 YYEEEE, per germline. Trimming took 3 bases from V and 3 from J; bases not matched to a gene: 4. The CDR3 loop reads CASSSGTGSYNSPLHF. In DNA, the CDR3 is TGTGCCAGCAGCTCCGGGACAGGGAGCTATAATTCACCCCTCCACTTT.

V usage is TRBV14 and J usage is TRBJ1-4, with no clear D. This CDR3 comprises 14 residues. Germline CDR1 is SGHDN and CDR2 is FVKESK. The V end lost 2 bases, the J end lost 4 bases, and 8 bases lay between the germline ends. CDR3 loop: CASSQLTDNEKLFF. DNA of the CDR3: TGTGCCAGCAGCCAATTAACAGATAATGAAAAACTGTTTTTT.

V is TRBV29-1 and J is TRBJ2-2; unclear D gene. The CDR3 contains 15 residues. Looked up from germline, CDR1 is SQVTM and CDR2 is ANQGSEA. The V and J ends lost 4 bases and 1 base respectively, with 13 bases between them. Written as DNA, the CDR3 is TGCAGCGTTGGTTTCAGCAGATGGAACACCGGGGAGCTGTTTTTT. Amino acids: CSVGFSRWNTGELFF.

J is TRBJ1-2 and V is TRBV6-5; 9 nucleotides line up with TRBD1. V shed 8 bases and J 9 bases; nucleotides not matched to a gene: 10. The CDR3 consists of 13 residues. Germline CDR1 MNHEY, CDR2 SVGAGI. Here the CDR3 DNA reads TGTGCCAGCGCAAGCCGGGACAGGGCTCGCTACACCTTC. This codes for CASASRDRARYTF.

The chain recombines TRBV18 with TRBJ1-5; D not resolved. The CDR3 runs 14 residues. The V gene lost 4 bases and the J gene lost 4 bases, with 11 bases spanning the gap. CDR1 and CDR2 (germline): KGHSH, LQKENI. CDR3 protein: CASSQNTGNQPQHF. The CDR3 DNA sequence: TGTGCCAGCTCACAAAACACGGGGAATCAGCCCCAGCATTTT. Full variable domain (remainder filled in from reference TRBV18 and TRBJ1-5): NAGVMQNPRHLVRRRGQEARLRCSPMKGHSHVYWYRQLPEEGLKFMVYLQKENIIDESGMPKERFSAEFPKEGPSILRIQQVVRGDSAAYFCASSQNTGNQPQHFGDGTRLSIL.

This chain connects TRBV4-3 to TRBJ2-7; D is undetermined. V shed 1 base and J shed 1 base, with 11 bases lying between them. Germline CDR1 and CDR2: LGHNA and YSLEER. This CDR3 is built from 15 residues. CDR3 sequence reads: CASSQVVELSYEQYF. The CDR3 region has the DNA TGCGCCAGCAGCCAAGTCGTGGAGCTGTCCTACGAGCAGTACTTC.

The chain combines TRBV10-3 with TRBJ1-6; D gene uncertain. Looked up from germline, CDR1 is ENHRY and CDR2 is SYGVKD. V was trimmed by 10 bases and J by 9 bases, leaving 16 bases between them. The CDR3 contains 13 residues. In DNA, the CDR3 is TGTGCCACCCTAAACACAGAGACTTCACCCCTCCACTTT. Residues: CATLNTETSPLHF.

This clone was recorded only once. J is TRBJ2-6 and V is TRBV5-1; D might be TRBD1 (6 bases). The length of the CDR3 is 17 residues. V shed 4 bases and J shed 0 bases, with 14 bases lying between them. CDR1 and CDR2 from the germline V gene are SGHRS and YFSETQ. DNA of the CDR3: TGCGCCAGCAGCCCCAGCCTGGGGGCCTCTGGGGCCAACGTCCTGACTTTC. Translation gives CASSPSLGASGANVLTF.

V and J are TRBV5-4 and TRBJ1-4; possibly TRBD1 for D (5 bases). This CDR3 comprises 14 residues. V dropped 0 bases and J dropped 5 bases, with 8 bases sitting between them. From germline, CDR1 is SGHNT and CDR2 YYREEE (reference sequence). This CDR3 reads CASSLEQENEKLFF. DNA of the CDR3: TGTGCCAGCAGCTTGGAACAGGAAAATGAAAAACTGTTTTTT.

This chain joins TRBV6-5 and TRBJ2-3, with unresolved D. The CDR3 covers 12 residues. Trimming removed 4 bases from V and 5 bases from J, with 7 bases in between. Germline V gene data show CDR1 as MNHEY and CDR2 as SVGAGI. Here the CDR3 reads CASSSPGDTQYF. The CDR3 DNA reads TGTGCCAGCAGTTCACCTGGAGATACGCAGTATTTT.

The CDR3: CASSLSENQPQHF. CDR3 bases: TGTGCCAGCAGCTTATCGGAGAATCAGCCCCAGCATTTT. The gene calls are TRBV7-2 and TRBJ1-5; D is unresolved. V was pared by 2 bases and J by 4 bases, with 6 bases between. Looked up from germline, CDR1 is SGHTA and CDR2 is FQGNSA. This CDR3 contains 13 residues.

The gene calls are TRBV30 and TRBJ1-3, with 9 bases that match TRBD1. V gave up 0 bases and J gave up 4 bases; unmatched junction bases: 7. The CDR3 extends over 16 amino acids. The germline gives CDR1 GTSNPN, CDR2 SVGIG (reference sequence). This chain's CDR3 is CAWSVQDRGSGNTIYF. The CDR3 nucleotides read TGTGCCTGGAGTGTACAGGACAGGGGATCCGGAAACACCATATATTTT.

The V and J genes are TRBV2 and TRBJ1-4; D uncertain. The CDR3 is 13 amino acids. The V gene lost 9 bases and the J gene lost 6 bases, with 14 bases spanning the gap. The germline gives CDR1 SNHLY, CDR2 FYNNEI. This CDR3 is CASLAAIYEKLFF. For the CDR3, the DNA is TGTGCCAGTCTGGCAGCCATTTATGAAAAACTGTTTTTT.

The rearrangement links TRBV19 to TRBJ2-7, with TRBD1 identical over 7 bases. The ends lost 6 bases at V and 5 bases at J; junction bases unmatched: 10. Germline V CDR1 and CDR2: LNHDA, SQIVND (reference sequence). The CDR3 runs 14 residues. CDR3 sequence: CASRINDRDHEQYF. The CDR3 DNA is TGTGCCAGTAGGATCAACGACAGGGACCACGAGCAGTACTTC. Combining the CDR3 with reference TRBV19 and TRBJ2-7 gives the whole variable domain DGGITQSPKYLFRKEGQNVTLSCEQNLNHDAMYWYRQDPGQGLRLIYYSQIVNDFQKGDIAEGYSVSREKKESFPLTVTSAQKNPTAFYLCASRINDRDHEQYFGPGTRLTVT.

The chain uses TRBV4-3 and TRBJ1-3, with D unresolved. There are 19 residues in the CDR3. V was shortened by 0 bases and J by 1 base, with 19 bases between the two germline ends. Germline assignment: CDR1 LGHNA and CDR2 YSLEER. CDR3 residues: CASSQETAYSSLSGNTIYF. The CDR3 nucleotides are TGCGCCAGCAGCCAAGAAACGGCATACTCTTCTCTTTCTGGAAACACCATATATTTT.